This T cell receptor (beta chain) was documented in a study of blood T cell repertoires in COVID-19. Turning to the study itself: Acute and convalescent COVID-19 specimens originated in the United States, Italy and Spain.

In the original workflow: By means of reference gene primer amplification, nucleated cell counts were estimated. Sequencing used immunoSEQ multiplex PCR; TCRdb keeps in-frame clones, though not all of them. The V and J calls and the clone size are those of that table, but D and trimming were determined from the DNA. The profile shows around 64,000 clones, approximately 90% of them singletons. This clonotype was obtained from an elderly woman with acute or convalescent COVID-19. Sequencing was done on a sample of peripheral blood.

CDR3 sequence (DNA): TGTGCCAGCAGCTCCGGACAGGGAAACACCATATATTTT. It codes for CASSSGQGNTIYF. V and J are TRBV11-2 and TRBJ1-3, with D possibly being TRBD1 (6 bases). The V end lost 4 bases, the J end lost 4 bases, and 8 bases lay between the germline ends. Per the germline V gene, CDR1 is SGHAT and CDR2 is FQNNGV. This CDR3 has 13 amino acids.